These 13 T cell receptor beta chains came from one sample sequenced in a study of control samples from healthy donors and cancer patients. The assay was immunoSEQ multiplex PCR, and TCRdb's table has in-frame clones only and misses some. The profile covers tens of thousands of clones, with 95% to 97% appearing a single time and around 1.9% taken by the ten largest. The sequenced material came from blood. The origin of the receptors is a woman aged 25 to 39 in good health.

V gene TRBV2 combines with J gene TRBJ2-1, with D possibly matching TRBD2 (6 bases). The germline V gene has CDR1 SNHLY and CDR2 FYNNEI. The V end was cut by 8 bases, the J end by 2 bases, with 10 bases between. This CDR3 has 13 amino acids. CDR3 DNA: TGTGCCAGCTCGACTAGTCCCTACAATGAGCAGTTCTTC. Translating gives CASSTSPYNEQFF.

This sequence joins TRBV6-5 and TRBJ2-7, with 8 nucleotides matching TRBD1. J was trimmed by 2 bases and V by 7 bases; bases with no gene match: 7. Looked up from germline, CDR1 is MNHEY and CDR2 is SVGAGI. This CDR3 has 14 amino acids. The CDR3 is CASNPLGQAYEQYF. Here the CDR3 DNA reads TGTGCCAGCAATCCACTGGGACAGGCCTACGAGCAGTACTTC.

V gene TRBV30 combines with J gene TRBJ2-3, with TRBD2 matching 7 bases. The CDR3 has 14 residues. From germline, CDR1 is GTSNPN and CDR2 SVGIG (reference sequence). Losses at the gene ends were 2 bases for V and 5 bases for J; bases not matched to a gene: 7. The CDR3 protein is CAWSLAGVGDTQYF. CDR3 DNA sequence: TGTGCCTGGAGTCTCGCGGGAGTAGGAGATACGCAGTATTTT.

The chain is built from TRBV9 and TRBJ2-1, with 7 bases lining up with TRBD2. Germline CDR1 SGDLS, CDR2 YYNGEE. After removal of 4 bases from V and 8 bases from J, the junction contained 9 bases not matched to a gene. This CDR3 has 14 residues. The CDR3 coding sequence is TGTGCCAGCAGCCCACCCGGGACTACACATGAGCAGTTCTTC. This gives the protein CASSPPGTTHEQFF.

The rearrangement links TRBV10-3 to TRBJ2-1; D is undetermined. Trimming removed 7 bases at V and 0 bases at J, with 13 bases between. This CDR3 contains 15 residues. CDR1 ENHRY and CDR2 SYGVKD come from the germline V gene. CDR3 in amino acids: CAITKDAASYNEQFF. CDR3 nucleotides: TGTGCCATCACTAAGGACGCGGCCTCCTACAATGAGCAGTTCTTC.

This rearrangement joins TRBV19 to TRBJ1-3, with D unresolved. The germline V gene has CDR1 LNHDA and CDR2 SQIVND (reference sequence). CDR3 size: 12 residues. Trimming left V 9 bases short and J 0 bases short, with 6 bases between. The CDR3 DNA is TGTGCCAGCAGGAGCTCTGGAAACACCATATATTTT. Protein sequence: CASRSSGNTIYF.

CDR3 sequence reads: CSASLGELTYEQYF. In nucleotides, the CDR3 is TGCAGTGCTAGTCTCGGGGAGCTAACCTACGAGCAGTACTTC. The chain couples TRBV20-1 to TRBJ2-7, with TRBD2 as a possible D gene (5 bases). CDR1 is DFQATT, CDR2 SNEGSKA, per germline (reference sequence). Trimming removed 3 bases from V and 2 bases from J, with 14 bases in between. CDR3 length: 14 residues.

CDR3 DNA sequence: TGTGCCAGCAGCCTGGGGGGCCGAGGAAGCAATCAGCCCCAGCATTTT. Translated, it gives CASSLGGRGSNQPQHF. The chain joins TRBV5-4 to TRBJ1-5, with D possibly being TRBD1 (6 bases). V was shortened by 4 bases and J by 1 base, with 15 bases between the two germline ends. The germline V gene has CDR1 SGHNT and CDR2 YYREEE (reference sequence). This CDR3 contains 16 residues.

The CDR3 here is CASSGLNRGSFDTGELFF. In DNA, the CDR3 is TGTGCCAGCAGTGGTCTTAACCGGGGTAGTTTTGACACCGGGGAGCTGTTTTTT. J is TRBJ2-2 and V is TRBV2; D perhaps matches TRBD2 (5 bases). Germline V gene data show CDR1 as SNHLY and CDR2 as FYNNEI. Trimming pared 4 bases from V and 3 bases from J, leaving 21 bases between. There are 18 residues in the CDR3. Full variable domain (outside the CDR3, taken from reference TRBV2 and TRBJ2-2): EPEVTQTPSHQVTQMGQEVILRCVPISNHLYFYWYRQILGQKVEFLVSFYNNEISEKSEIFDDQFSVERPDGSNFTLKIRSTKLEDSAMYFCASSGLNRGSFDTGELFFGEGSRLTVL.

V is TRBV19 and J is TRBJ2-4, with TRBD2 matching over 9 bases. V shed 2 bases and J 2 bases; nucleotides not matched to a gene: 1. The germline V gene encodes CDR1 LNHDA and CDR2 SQIVND (reference sequence). The CDR3 runs 15 residues. CDR3 DNA sequence: TGTGCCAGTAGTATAAGCGGGAGGTCCAAAAACATTCAGTACTTC. Translated: CASSISGRSKNIQYF. The variable domain in full, with the rest retrieved from reference TRBV19 and TRBJ2-4, is DGGITQSPKYLFRKEGQNVTLSCEQNLNHDAMYWYRQDPGQGLRLIYYSQIVNDFQKGDIAEGYSVSREKKESFPLTVTSAQKNPTAFYLCASSISGRSKNIQYFGAGTRLSVL.

The chain combines TRBV9 with TRBJ2-1, with TRBD2 identical over 10 bases. Trimming took 4 bases from V and 9 from J; bases not matched to a gene: 13. The V gene's germline CDR1 is SGDLS and CDR2 YYNGEE. The CDR3 has 16 amino acids. CDR3 loop: CASSPQSSGRFSEQFF. CDR3 DNA: TGTGCCAGCAGCCCCCAGAGTAGCGGGAGGTTTAGTGAGCAGTTCTTC.

As DNA, the CDR3 is TGTGCCAGCATGTATACGGGACAGGGTGCGAATGAGCAGTTCTTC. As protein: CASMYTGQGANEQFF. The chain joins TRBV21-1 to TRBJ2-1; the listed D gene, TRBD1, was not tested against the DNA. TRBV21-1 is reported as a pseudogene. The CDR3 loop spans 15 amino acids.

The rearrangement links TRBV15 to TRBJ1-5; a weak D match, TRBD1 (5 bases). CDR1 is LNHNV and CDR2 is YYDKDF in the germline V gene (reference sequence). V shed 1 base and J shed 0 bases, with 10 bases lying between them. The CDR3 spans 16 residues. Written as DNA, the CDR3 is TGTGCCACCAGCAGAGGGTTCGGGGGTAGCAATCAGCCCCAGCATTTT. Translation gives CATSRGFGGSNQPQHF.